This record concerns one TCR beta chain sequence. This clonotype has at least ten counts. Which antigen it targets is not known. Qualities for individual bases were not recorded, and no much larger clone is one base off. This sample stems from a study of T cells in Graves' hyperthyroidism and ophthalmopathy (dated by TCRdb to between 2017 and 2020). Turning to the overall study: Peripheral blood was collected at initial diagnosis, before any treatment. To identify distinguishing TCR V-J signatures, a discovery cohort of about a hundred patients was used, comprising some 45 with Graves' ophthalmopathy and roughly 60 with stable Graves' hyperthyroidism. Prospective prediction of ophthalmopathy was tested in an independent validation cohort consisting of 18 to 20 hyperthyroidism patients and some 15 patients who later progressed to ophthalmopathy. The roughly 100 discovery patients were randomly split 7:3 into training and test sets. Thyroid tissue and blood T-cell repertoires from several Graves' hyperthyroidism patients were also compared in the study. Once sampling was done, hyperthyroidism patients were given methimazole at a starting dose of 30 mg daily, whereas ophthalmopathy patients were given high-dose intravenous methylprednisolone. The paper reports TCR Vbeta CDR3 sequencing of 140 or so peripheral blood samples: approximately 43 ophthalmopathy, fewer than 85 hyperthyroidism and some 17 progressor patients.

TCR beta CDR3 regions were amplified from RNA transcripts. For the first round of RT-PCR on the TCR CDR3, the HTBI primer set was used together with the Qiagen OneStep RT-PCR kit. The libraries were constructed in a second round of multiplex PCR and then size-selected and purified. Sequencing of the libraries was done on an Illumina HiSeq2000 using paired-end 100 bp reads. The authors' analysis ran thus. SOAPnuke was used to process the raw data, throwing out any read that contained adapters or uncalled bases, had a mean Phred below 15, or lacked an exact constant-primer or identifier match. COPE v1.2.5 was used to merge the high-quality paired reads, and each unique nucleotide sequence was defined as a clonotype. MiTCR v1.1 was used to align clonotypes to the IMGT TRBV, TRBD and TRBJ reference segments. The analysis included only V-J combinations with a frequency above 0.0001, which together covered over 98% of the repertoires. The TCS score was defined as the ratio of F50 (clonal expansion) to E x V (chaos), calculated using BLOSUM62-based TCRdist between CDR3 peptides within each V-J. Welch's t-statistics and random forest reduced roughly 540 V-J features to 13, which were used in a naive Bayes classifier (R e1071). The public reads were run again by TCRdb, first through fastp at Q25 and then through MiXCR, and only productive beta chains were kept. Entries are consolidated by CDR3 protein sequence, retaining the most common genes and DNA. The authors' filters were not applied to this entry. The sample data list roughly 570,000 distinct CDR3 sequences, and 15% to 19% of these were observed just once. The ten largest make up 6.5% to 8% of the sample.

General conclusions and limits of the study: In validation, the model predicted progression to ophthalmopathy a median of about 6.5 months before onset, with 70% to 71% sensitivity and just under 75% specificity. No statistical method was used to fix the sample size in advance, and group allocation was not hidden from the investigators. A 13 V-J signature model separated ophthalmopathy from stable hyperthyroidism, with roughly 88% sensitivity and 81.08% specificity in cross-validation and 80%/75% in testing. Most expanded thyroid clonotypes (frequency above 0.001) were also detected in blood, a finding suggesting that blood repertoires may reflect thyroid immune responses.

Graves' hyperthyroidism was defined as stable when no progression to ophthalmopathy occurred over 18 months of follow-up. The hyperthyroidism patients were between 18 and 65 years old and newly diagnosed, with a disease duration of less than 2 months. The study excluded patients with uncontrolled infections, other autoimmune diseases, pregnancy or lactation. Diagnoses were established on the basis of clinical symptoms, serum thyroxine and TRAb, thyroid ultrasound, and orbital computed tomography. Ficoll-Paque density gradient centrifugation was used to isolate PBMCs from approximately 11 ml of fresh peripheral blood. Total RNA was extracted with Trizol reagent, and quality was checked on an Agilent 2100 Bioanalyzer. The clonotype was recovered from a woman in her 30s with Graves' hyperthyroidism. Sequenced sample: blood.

CDR3 loop: CASSQDPGLAGPTDTQYF. In nucleotide form, the sequence is TGTGCCAGCAGCCAGGACCCGGGACTAGCGGGACCCACAGATACGCAGTATTTT. The chain links TRBV3-1 with TRBJ2-3, and TRBD2 matches 13 of the central bases. At the junction V is shortened by 3 bases and J by 2 bases; bases outside the gene matches: 8. Based on the germline V gene (reference sequence), the CDR1 and CDR2 sequences are LGHDT and YNNKEL. The CDR3 sequence holds 18 residues, the cysteine and phenylalanine included. Only the CDR3 portion is preserved as DNA: 54 bases, with reading frame beginning at the first base.